This T cell receptor (beta chain) was identified in a study of T cell changes during pregnancy in multiple sclerosis. Sequencing was performed with immunoSEQ multiplex PCR; in TCRdb, only in-frame clones are kept and a portion is missing. This table has approximately 52,000 clones, roughly 90% appearing once. The sample consisted of CD4+ T cells from peripheral blood mononuclear cells, taken after pregnancy. The sequence was collected from a female donor with multiple sclerosis, enrolled in a pregnancy study.

The CDR3 DNA is TGTGCCACCAGCAGAGGGGCGGGAGGGTACACCGGGGAGCTGTTTTTT. Translating it yields CATSRGAGGYTGELFF. This sequence joins TRBV15 and TRBJ2-2, with 9 bases lining up with TRBD2. J gave up 3 bases and V 1 base, and 3 bases lay outside the gene matches. This CDR3 has 16 amino acids. The V gene's germline CDR1 is LNHNV and CDR2 YYDKDF (reference sequence).